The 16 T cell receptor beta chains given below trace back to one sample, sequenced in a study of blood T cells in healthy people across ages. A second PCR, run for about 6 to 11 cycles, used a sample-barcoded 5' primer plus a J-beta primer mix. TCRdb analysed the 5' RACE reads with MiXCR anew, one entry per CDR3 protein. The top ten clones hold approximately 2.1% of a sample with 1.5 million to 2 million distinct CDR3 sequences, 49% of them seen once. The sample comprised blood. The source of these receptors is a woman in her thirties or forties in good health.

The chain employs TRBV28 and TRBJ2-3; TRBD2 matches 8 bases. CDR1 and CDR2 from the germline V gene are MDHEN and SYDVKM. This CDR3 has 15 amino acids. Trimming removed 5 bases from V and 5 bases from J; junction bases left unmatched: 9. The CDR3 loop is CASSVGGGLGDTQYF. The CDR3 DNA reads TGTGCCAGCAGTGTGGGCGGGGGGTTGGGAGATACGCAGTATTTT.

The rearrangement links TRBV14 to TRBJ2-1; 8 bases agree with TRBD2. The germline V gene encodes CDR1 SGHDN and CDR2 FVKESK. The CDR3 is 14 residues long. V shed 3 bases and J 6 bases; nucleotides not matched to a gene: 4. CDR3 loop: CASSHGRVLNEQFF. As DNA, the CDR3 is TGTGCCAGCAGCCACGGGAGGGTCCTCAATGAGCAGTTCTTC.

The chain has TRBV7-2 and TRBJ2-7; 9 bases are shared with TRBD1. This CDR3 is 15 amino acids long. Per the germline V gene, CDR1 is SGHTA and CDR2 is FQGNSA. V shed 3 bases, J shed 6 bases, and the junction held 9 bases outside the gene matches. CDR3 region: CASSLAGQGIAEQYF. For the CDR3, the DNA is TGTGCCAGCAGCTTGGCGGGACAGGGAATAGCCGAGCAGTACTTC.

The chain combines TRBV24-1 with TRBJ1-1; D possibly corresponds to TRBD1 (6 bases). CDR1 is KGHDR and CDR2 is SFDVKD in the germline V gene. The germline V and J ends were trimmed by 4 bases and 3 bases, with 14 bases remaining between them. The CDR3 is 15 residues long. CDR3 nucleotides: TGTGCCACCAGTGACTCGACAGGCTATGACACTGAAGCTTTCTTT. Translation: CATSDSTGYDTEAFF.

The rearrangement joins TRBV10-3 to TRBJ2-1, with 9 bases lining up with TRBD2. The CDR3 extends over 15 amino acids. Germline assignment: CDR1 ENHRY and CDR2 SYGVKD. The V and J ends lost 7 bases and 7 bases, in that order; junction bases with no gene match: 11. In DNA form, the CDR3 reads TGTGCCATCACCAAAAGCGGGGGGCTGTCAAATGAGCAGTTCTTC. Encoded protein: CAITKSGGLSNEQFF.

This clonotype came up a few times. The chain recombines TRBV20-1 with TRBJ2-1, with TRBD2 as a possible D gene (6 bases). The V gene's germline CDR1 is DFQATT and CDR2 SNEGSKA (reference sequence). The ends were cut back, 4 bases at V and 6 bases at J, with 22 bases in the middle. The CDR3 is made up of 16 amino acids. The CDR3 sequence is CSATNFLQAEGNEQFF. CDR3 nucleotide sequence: TGCAGTGCTACCAATTTTCTCCAGGCGGAGGGCAATGAGCAGTTCTTC.

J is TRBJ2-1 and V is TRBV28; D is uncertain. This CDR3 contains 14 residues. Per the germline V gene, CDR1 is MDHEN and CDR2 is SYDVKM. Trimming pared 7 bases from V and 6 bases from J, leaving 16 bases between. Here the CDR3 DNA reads TGTGCCAGCAAGGACCGGAGAAGCGTCAATGAGCAGTTCTTC. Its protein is CASKDRRSVNEQFF.

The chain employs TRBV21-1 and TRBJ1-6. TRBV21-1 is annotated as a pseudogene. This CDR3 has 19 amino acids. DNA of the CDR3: TGTGCCAGCAGCAAACGGTTTGGGGGACTGAGCTCCTATAATTCACCCCTCCACTTT. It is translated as CASSKRFGGLSSYNSPLHF.

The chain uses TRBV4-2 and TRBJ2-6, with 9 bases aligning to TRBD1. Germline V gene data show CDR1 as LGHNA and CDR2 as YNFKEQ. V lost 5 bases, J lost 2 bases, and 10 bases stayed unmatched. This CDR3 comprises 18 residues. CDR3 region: CASSLGQGEGAGANVLTF. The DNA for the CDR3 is TGTGCCAGCAGCTTGGGACAGGGAGAAGGCGCTGGGGCCAACGTCCTGACTTTC.

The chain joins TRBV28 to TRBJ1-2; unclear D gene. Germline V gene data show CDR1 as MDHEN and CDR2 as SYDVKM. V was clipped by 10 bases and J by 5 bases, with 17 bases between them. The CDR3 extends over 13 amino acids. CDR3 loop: CATKRVSFYGYTF. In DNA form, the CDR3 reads TGTGCCACCAAACGTGTTAGTTTTTATGGCTACACCTTC.

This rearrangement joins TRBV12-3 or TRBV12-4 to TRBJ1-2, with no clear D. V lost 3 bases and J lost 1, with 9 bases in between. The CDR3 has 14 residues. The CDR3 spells CASSFGQLNYGYTF. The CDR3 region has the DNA TGTGCCAGCAGTTTCGGGCAGCTTAACTATGGCTACACCTTC.

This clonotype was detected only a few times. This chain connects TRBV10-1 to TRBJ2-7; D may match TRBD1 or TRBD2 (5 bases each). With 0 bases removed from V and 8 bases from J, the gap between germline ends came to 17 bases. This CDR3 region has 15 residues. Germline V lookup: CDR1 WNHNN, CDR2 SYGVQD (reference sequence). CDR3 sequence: CASSESAGASSKQYF. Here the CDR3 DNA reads TGCGCCAGCAGTGAGTCCGCCGGGGCGAGCTCTAAGCAGTACTTC.

CDR3 residues: CASTGRMMNTEAFF. In DNA, the CDR3 is TGTGCCAGCACCGGGCGAATGATGAACACTGAAGCTTTCTTT. The chain carries TRBV12-3 or TRBV12-4 and TRBJ1-1; D unresolved. This CDR3 has 14 residues. The V end lost 7 bases, the J end lost 0 bases, and 12 bases lay between the germline ends.

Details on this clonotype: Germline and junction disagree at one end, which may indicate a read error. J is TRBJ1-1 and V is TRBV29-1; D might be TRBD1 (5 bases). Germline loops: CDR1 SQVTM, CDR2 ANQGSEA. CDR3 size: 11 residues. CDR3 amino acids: CSLDSGAEAFF. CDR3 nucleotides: TGCAGCCTTGACAGCGGAGCTGAAGCTTTCTTT.

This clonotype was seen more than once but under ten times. This CDR3 is CASSPRGLYSNYGYTF. The CDR3 DNA reads TGTGCCAGCAGTCCCCGCGGACTTTATTCTAACTATGGCTACACCTTC. The J gene is TRBJ1-2, the V gene TRBV27; D uncertain. The germline V and J ends were trimmed by 5 bases and 0 bases, with 16 bases remaining between them. In germline, CDR1 is MNHEY, CDR2 SMNVEV (reference sequence). CDR3 size: 16 residues.

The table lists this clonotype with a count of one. The DNA for the CDR3 is TGTGCCAGCGGCCGTCTTGCAGGGGACCGAAATGAGCAGTTCTTC. This codes for CASGRLAGDRNEQFF. The rearrangement joins TRBV7-8 to TRBJ2-1; tentatively, D is TRBD1 (6 bases). Germline lookup yields CDR1 SGHVS and CDR2 FQNEAQ. The CDR3 covers 15 residues. With 8 bases removed from V and 7 bases from J, the gap between germline ends came to 21 bases.